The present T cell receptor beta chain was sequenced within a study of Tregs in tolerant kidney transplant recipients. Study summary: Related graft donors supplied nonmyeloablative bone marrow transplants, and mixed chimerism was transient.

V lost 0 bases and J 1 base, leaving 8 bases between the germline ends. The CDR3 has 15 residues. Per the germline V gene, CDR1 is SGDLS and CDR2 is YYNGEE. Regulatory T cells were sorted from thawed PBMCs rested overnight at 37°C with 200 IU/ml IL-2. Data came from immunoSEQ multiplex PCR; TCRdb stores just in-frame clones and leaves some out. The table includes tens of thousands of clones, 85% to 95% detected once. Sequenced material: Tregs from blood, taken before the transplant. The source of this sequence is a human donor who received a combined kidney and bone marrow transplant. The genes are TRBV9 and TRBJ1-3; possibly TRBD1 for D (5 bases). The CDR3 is CASSVGRESGNTIYF. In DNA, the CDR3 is TGTGCCAGCAGCGTAGGCAGGGAGTCTGGAAACACCATATATTTT.